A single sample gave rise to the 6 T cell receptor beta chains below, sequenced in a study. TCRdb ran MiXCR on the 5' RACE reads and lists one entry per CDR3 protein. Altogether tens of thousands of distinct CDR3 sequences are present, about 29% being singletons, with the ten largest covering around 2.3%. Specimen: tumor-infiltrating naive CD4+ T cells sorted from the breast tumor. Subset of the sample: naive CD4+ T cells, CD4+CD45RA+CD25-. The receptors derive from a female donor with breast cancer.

For the CDR3, the DNA is TGTGCCAGCAGCTTCGGGCCTATCGGCTACACCGGGGAGCTGTTTTTT. Its translation is CASSFGPIGYTGELFF. The V gene is TRBV11-2, the J gene TRBJ2-2; no definite D call. The germline V and J ends were trimmed by 3 bases and 3 bases, with 14 bases remaining between them. This CDR3 has 16 amino acids. The germline V gene encodes CDR1 SGHAT and CDR2 FQNNGV.

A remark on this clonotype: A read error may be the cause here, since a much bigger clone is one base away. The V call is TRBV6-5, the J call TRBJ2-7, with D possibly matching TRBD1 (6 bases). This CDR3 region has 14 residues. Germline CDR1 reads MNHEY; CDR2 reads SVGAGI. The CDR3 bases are TGTACCAGCAGTTACCGCCGGGACATCTACGAGCAGTACTTC. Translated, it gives CTSSYRRDIYEQYF.

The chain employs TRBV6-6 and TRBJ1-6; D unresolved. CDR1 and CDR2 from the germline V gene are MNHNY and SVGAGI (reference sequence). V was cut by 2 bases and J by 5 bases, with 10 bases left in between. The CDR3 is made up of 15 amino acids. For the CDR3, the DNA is TGTGCCAGCAGTTACACTGCACCGAATAATTCACCCCTCCACTTT. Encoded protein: CASSYTAPNNSPLHF.

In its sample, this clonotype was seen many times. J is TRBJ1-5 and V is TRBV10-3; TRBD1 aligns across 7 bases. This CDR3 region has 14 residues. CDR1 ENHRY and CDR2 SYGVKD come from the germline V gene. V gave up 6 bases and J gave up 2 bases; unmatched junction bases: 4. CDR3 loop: CAIRGDSGNQPQHF. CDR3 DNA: TGTGCCATCAGGGGGGACAGTGGCAATCAGCCCCAGCATTTT.

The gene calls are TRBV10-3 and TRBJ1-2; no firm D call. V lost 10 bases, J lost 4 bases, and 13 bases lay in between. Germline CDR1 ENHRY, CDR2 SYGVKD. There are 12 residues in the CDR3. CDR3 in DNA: TGTGCCAACTCGGAGGATCGCTATGGCTACACCTTC. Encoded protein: CANSEDRYGYTF.

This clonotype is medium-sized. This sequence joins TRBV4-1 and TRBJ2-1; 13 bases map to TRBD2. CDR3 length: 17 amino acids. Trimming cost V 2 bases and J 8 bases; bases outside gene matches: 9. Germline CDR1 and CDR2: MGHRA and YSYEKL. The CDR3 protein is CASSQYGLAGEVDEQFF. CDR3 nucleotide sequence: TGCGCCAGCAGCCAATATGGACTAGCGGGAGAGGTAGATGAGCAGTTCTTC.